A single sample gave rise to the 24 T cell receptor beta chains below, sequenced in a study of memory CD4+ T cells and cytomegalovirus serostatus. The sort gate was single viable CD3+CD4+CD8-CD45RO+ cells for memory CD4+ T cells. Measured with immunoSEQ multiplex PCR; TCRdb has only the in-frame clones, and not every one. Of tens of thousands of clones listed, roughly 80% are singletons. Sequencing was performed on memory CD4+ T cells from blood. Source of these receptors: an adult in good health and CMV-seronegative.

This chain links TRBV6-1 with TRBJ1-2; the D is unclear. V lost 5 bases, J lost 1 base, and 5 bases lay in between. From germline, CDR1 is MNHNS and CDR2 SASEGT. CDR3 length: 12 residues. CDR3 nucleotides: TGTGCCAGCAGTCCCGATAACTATGGCTACACCTTC. Translating it yields CASSPDNYGYTF.

The rearrangement links TRBV18 to TRBJ2-2; D not certain. V lost 3 bases and J 0 bases, leaving 5 bases between the germline ends. The CDR3 contains 14 residues. Germline V lookup: CDR1 KGHSH, CDR2 LQKENI. This CDR3 reads CASSPNANTGELFF. The CDR3, as DNA: TGTGCCAGCTCACCTAACGCGAACACCGGGGAGCTGTTTTTT.

This chain joins TRBV7-8 and TRBJ1-2; a possible D gene is TRBD1 (6 bases). The CDR3 consists of 14 residues. CDR1 is SGHVS, CDR2 FQNEAQ, per germline. Trimming shortened V by 5 bases and J by 3 bases, and 13 bases separated the two germline ends. This chain's CDR3 is CASSPARGYYGYTF. CDR3 in DNA: TGTGCCAGCAGCCCAGCAAGGGGGTACTATGGCTACACCTTC. The variable domain in full, with the rest retrieved from reference TRBV7-8 and TRBJ1-2, is GAGVSQSPRYKVAKRGQDVALRCDPISGHVSLFWYQQALGQGPEFLTYFQNEAQLDKSGLPSDRFFAERPEGSVSTLKIQRTQQEDSAVYLCASSPARGYYGYTFGSGTRLTVV.

The chain combines TRBV15 with TRBJ2-7; D not certain. The germline V and J ends were trimmed by 2 bases and 5 bases, with 13 bases remaining between them. The CDR3 totals 14 residues. Germline CDR1 LNHNV, CDR2 YYDKDF (reference sequence). Written as DNA, the CDR3 is TGTGCCACCAGCAGATCCAGTCCGGGCGACGAGCAGTACTTC. This translates into CATSRSSPGDEQYF.

This clone was seen more than once but under ten times. V and J are TRBV18 and TRBJ2-7; D is uncertain. This CDR3 spans 12 amino acids. Looked up from germline, CDR1 is KGHSH and CDR2 is LQKENI. The V end lost 2 bases, the J end lost 2 bases, and 4 bases lay between the germline ends. In DNA, the CDR3 is TGTGCCAGCTCACCAGAGGCCTACGAGCAGTACTTC. It specifies CASSPEAYEQYF.

V and J are TRBV28 and TRBJ1-2, with D perhaps matching TRBD1 (6 bases). Germline assignment: CDR1 MDHEN and CDR2 SYDVKM. There are 15 residues in the CDR3. Trimming removed 1 base at V and 9 bases at J, with 18 bases between. CDR3 loop: CASSLSATGTVRYTF. The CDR3 DNA reads as TGTGCCAGCAGTTTATCGGCGACAGGAACGGTTCGCTACACCTTC.

This clone was detected only a few times. The chain couples TRBV6-1 to TRBJ1-2, with D possibly TRBD1 on 5 matching bases. This CDR3 has 14 amino acids. Germline CDR1 and CDR2: MNHNS and SASEGT. The V end was cut by 5 bases, the J end by 2 bases, with 12 bases between. The CDR3 spells CASSRPGGNYGYTF. The CDR3 DNA reads as TGTGCCAGCAGTCGCCCGGGGGGGAACTATGGCTACACCTTC.

The genes are TRBV25-1 and TRBJ1-1; TRBD1 aligns across 10 bases. CDR1 is MGHDK, CDR2 SYGVNS, per germline. V shed 4 bases and J 0 bases; nucleotides not matched to a gene: 2. The CDR3 sequence is 15 residues long. The CDR3 nucleotides read TGTGCCAGCAGTGGACAGGGGGCGGTGAACACTGAAGCTTTCTTT. It encodes CASSGQGAVNTEAFF.

The chain employs TRBV5-1 and TRBJ2-5; TRBD2 aligns across 11 bases. Germline loops: CDR1 SGHRS, CDR2 YFSETQ. The ends lost 0 bases at V and 5 bases at J; junction bases unmatched: 9. The CDR3 contains 17 residues. The CDR3 region has the DNA TGCGCCAGCAGCTTGGCCTGGATAGCGGGAGGGCGTGAGACCCAGTACTTC. It specifies CASSLAWIAGGRETQYF. Supplemented by reference TRBV5-1 and TRBJ2-5, the full variable domain reads KAGVTQTPRYLIKTRGQQVTLSCSPISGHRSVSWYQQTPGQGLQFLFEYFSETQRNKGNFPGRFSGRQFSNSRSEMNVSTLELGDSALYLCASSLAWIAGGRETQYFGPGTRLLVL.

This chain links TRBV5-1 with TRBJ2-7; D possibly matches TRBD1 or TRBD2 (5 bases each). The germline V and J ends were trimmed by 4 bases and 4 bases, with 15 bases remaining between them. Germline CDR1 reads SGHRS; CDR2 reads YFSETQ. The CDR3 has 14 amino acids. In DNA form, the CDR3 reads TGCGCCAGCAGCCGACAAGGAGGACATTACGAGCAGTACTTC. Residues: CASSRQGGHYEQYF.

The V gene is TRBV30, the J gene TRBJ2-5, with 7 bases aligning to TRBD2. Germline assignment: CDR1 GTSNPN and CDR2 SVGIG (reference sequence). J gave up 5 bases and V 2 bases, and 11 bases lay outside the gene matches. The CDR3 runs to 15 residues. Here the CDR3 reads CAWSTGRARGETQYF. The CDR3 DNA reads TGTGCCTGGAGTACTGGGAGGGCACGGGGTGAGACCCAGTACTTC. Based on the CDR3 plus reference TRBV30 and TRBJ2-5, the full variable domain is SQTIHQWPATLVQPVGSPLSLECTVEGTSNPNLYWYRQAAGRGLQLLFYSVGIGQISSEVPQNLSASRPQDRQFILSSKKLLLSDSGFYLCAWSTGRARGETQYFGPGTRLLVL.

The chain carries TRBV7-3 and TRBJ2-1; 11 bases are shared with TRBD1. Germline assignment: CDR1 SGHTA and CDR2 FQGTGA. This CDR3 comprises 15 residues. The V gene end was trimmed by 5 bases and the J gene end by 3 bases; junction bases not matched to a gene: 3. The CDR3 is CASSVGQGVYNEQFF. The CDR3, as DNA: TGTGCCAGCAGCGTGGGACAGGGGGTCTACAATGAGCAGTTCTTC.

This chain uses TRBV7-8 with TRBJ2-3, with 12 positions matching TRBD1. CDR3 length equals 17 residues. CDR1 is SGHVS, CDR2 FQNEAQ, per germline. The V and J ends lost 4 bases and 3 bases, in that order; junction bases with no gene match: 8. Here the CDR3 reads CASSSNRDRGLTDTQYF. For the CDR3, the DNA is TGTGCCAGCAGCTCAAACCGGGACAGGGGGCTGACAGATACGCAGTATTTT.

V gene TRBV19 combines with J gene TRBJ2-7, with TRBD1 identical over 8 bases. This CDR3 has 14 amino acids. From germline, CDR1 is LNHDA and CDR2 SQIVND (reference sequence). Unmatched junction bases numbered 5, after V lost 5 bases and J lost 2 bases. CDR3 nucleotide sequence: TGTGCCAGTAGTGTCGACAGGGGCCCCTACGAGCAGTACTTC. Translation: CASSVDRGPYEQYF.

This clone came up a few times. The chain joins TRBV19 to TRBJ1-2; D gene uncertain. This CDR3 region has 15 residues. Germline V gene sequence: CDR1 LNHDA, CDR2 SQIVND (reference sequence). V was trimmed by 5 bases and J by 1 base, leaving 14 bases between them. The CDR3 sequence is CASSPRNTLNYGYTF. The DNA of the CDR3 is TGTGCCAGTAGTCCCCGGAACACACTTAACTATGGCTACACCTTC.

V is TRBV7-2 and J is TRBJ2-3; 13 nucleotides agree with TRBD2. The CDR3 totals 18 residues. Germline loops: CDR1 SGHTA, CDR2 FQGNSA. V was clipped by 4 bases and J by 4 bases; unmatched bases: 11. The CDR3 nucleotides read TGTGCCAGCAGCTCAGCCCGGACTAGCGGGAGAAGGGCAGATACGCAGTATTTT. Translation gives CASSSARTSGRRADTQYF.

CDR3 DNA sequence: TGCGCCAGCAGCTTGGAAGGGCTGTCACAAGAGACCCAGTACTTC. Protein: CASSLEGLSQETQYF. This rearrangement joins TRBV5-1 to TRBJ2-5; D remains ambiguous. The V end was cut by 0 bases, the J end by 2 bases, with 11 bases between. This CDR3 comprises 15 residues. Germline assignment: CDR1 SGHRS and CDR2 YFSETQ.

The rearrangement uses TRBV11-3 and TRBJ2-3; D possibly corresponds to TRBD2 (6 bases). CDR1 and CDR2 from the germline V gene are SGHNT and YENEEA. This CDR3 has 18 amino acids. Trimming shortened V by 5 bases and J by 1 base, and 22 bases separated the two germline ends. The CDR3: CASSNRGFGSGGTDTQYF. CDR3 DNA sequence: TGTGCCAGCAGCAACCGCGGGTTCGGGAGCGGTGGCACAGATACGCAGTATTTT.

The chain has TRBV19 and TRBJ2-2; 7 bases map to TRBD1. This CDR3 is built from 15 residues. The germline V gene has CDR1 LNHDA and CDR2 SQIVND (reference sequence). The J segment lost 5 bases and the V segment lost 5 bases, leaving 8 bases of the junction unmatched. CDR3 in amino acids: CASSDGKGATGELFF. The CDR3 DNA reads TGTGCCAGTAGTGACGGAAAGGGGGCAACCGGGGAGCTGTTTTTT.

The rearrangement joins TRBV5-4 to TRBJ2-1; TRBD2 matches 11 bases. Trimming removed 3 bases from V and 10 bases from J; junction bases left unmatched: 9. The CDR3 runs to 15 residues. Germline V gene data show CDR1 as SGHNT and CDR2 as YYREEE (reference sequence). CDR3 loop: CASSSLAGGPREQFF. The DNA of the CDR3 is TGTGCCAGCAGCTCCTTAGCGGGAGGGCCGCGGGAGCAGTTCTTC.

The V gene is TRBV29-1, the J gene TRBJ2-1, with 14 bases fitting TRBD2. The ends lost 5 bases at V and 3 bases at J; junction bases unmatched: 9. The CDR3 spans 17 residues. CDR1 is SQVTM, CDR2 ANQGSEA, per germline. CDR3 sequence reads: CSVPGTSGGHYYNEQFF. DNA of the CDR3: TGCAGCGTTCCCGGGACTAGCGGGGGCCATTACTACAATGAGCAGTTCTTC.

The chain links TRBV5-6 to TRBJ1-2; no reliable D call. CDR1 and CDR2 from the germline V gene are SGHDT and YYEEEE. The CDR3 totals 13 residues. Trimming removed 0 bases from V and 4 bases from J, with 7 bases in between. The CDR3 sequence: CASSLGGSYGYTF. The CDR3 DNA reads TGTGCCAGCAGCTTGGGGGGAAGCTATGGCTACACCTTC.

V and J are TRBV13 and TRBJ2-7; no reliable D call. Trimming left V 5 bases short and J 5 bases short, with 7 bases between. Germline values: CDR1 PRHDT, CDR2 FYEKMQ (reference sequence). The CDR3 has 11 residues. The CDR3 spells CASSLDHEQYF. CDR3 nucleotides: TGTGCCAGCAGCCTCGACCACGAGCAGTACTTC.

The chain is built from TRBV6-1 and TRBJ2-7; D is possibly TRBD1 or TRBD2 (7 bases each). The V gene lost 7 bases and the J gene lost 2 bases, with 18 bases spanning the gap. This CDR3 is 15 amino acids long. Germline-derived CDR1 and CDR2 are MNHNS and SASEGT. The CDR3 sequence is CASTGGRAWPYEQYF. CDR3 sequence (DNA): TGTGCCAGCACAGGGGGGAGGGCCTGGCCCTACGAGCAGTACTTC.